This TCR beta chain was identified in a study of response to subunit inactivated influenza vaccine. Looked up from germline, CDR1 is SGHNT and CDR2 is YENEEA. CDR3 length: 17 residues. Trimming stripped 2 bases from V and 6 bases from J, with 20 bases between. Study results and limitations: Seasonal influenza vaccination, on each occasion, was suggested by the authors to recruit few new T cells.

For this clonotype: The antigen remains unidentified.

TCRdb re-called the RT-PCR reads with MiXCR, one entry per CDR3 protein. The table has hundreds of thousands of distinct CDR3 sequences, about 18% seen once; the top ten hold approximately 10%. This TCR came from a man aged 45-60 years who received an inactivated influenza vaccine. The V and J genes are TRBV11-3 and TRBJ2-1; D possibly uses TRBD1 or TRBD2 (5 bases each). The material was PBMCs from blood, obtained around 5 days after vaccination. The CDR3 loop reads CASSLHTFSSGGNEQFF. CDR3 DNA sequence: TGTGCCAGCAGCTTACACACCTTCTCTAGTGGGGGCAATGAGCAGTTCTTC. Drawing the rest from reference TRBV11-3 and TRBJ2-1, the complete variable domain is EAGVVQSPRYKIIEKKQPVAFWCNPISGHNTLYWYLQNLGQGPELLIRYENEEAVDDSQLPKDRFSAERLKGVDSTLKIQPAELGDSAVYLCASSLHTFSSGGNEQFFGPGTRLTVL.